The 7 T cell receptor beta chains below were found in one sample sequenced in a study of regulatory dendritic cells for organ transplantation. The data were produced by immunoSEQ multiplex PCR, yet TCRdb's version contains in-frame clones alone and is incomplete. The table includes about 20,000 clones, approximately 83% detected once. CFSE-labeled sorted T cells met regulatory or mature dendritic cells for roughly 5 days. The antigens these receptors bind are not known. Material for sequencing was naive CD4+ T cells from blood cultured with regulatory dendritic cells. The subset is: CD45RA+ naive T cells. These receptors all stem from a human donor in good health.

This clone was counted between two and nine times. DNA for the CDR3: TGTGCCAGCAGTTTTTATCCGAACCGCAATCAGCCCCAGCATTTT. Its translation is CASSFYPNRNQPQHF. The chain combines TRBV28 with TRBJ1-5; D unclear. Germline V gene data show CDR1 as MDHEN and CDR2 as SYDVKM. CDR3 length equals 15 residues. With 3 bases removed from V and 2 bases from J, the gap between germline ends came to 11 bases.

The chain uses TRBV18 and TRBJ2-5; D is unresolved. CDR3 length equals 13 residues. The V end lost 2 bases, the J end lost 5 bases, and 9 bases lay between the germline ends. Germline CDR1 and CDR2: KGHSH and LQKENI. The CDR3 here is CASSPGMPETQYF. The CDR3 coding sequence is TGTGCCAGCTCACCAGGGATGCCCGAGACCCAGTACTTC.

J is TRBJ2-7 and V is TRBV4-2, with D possibly matching TRBD2 (5 bases). The ends were cut back, 1 base at V and 5 bases at J, with 21 bases in the middle. The CDR3 loop spans 17 amino acids. Germline lookup yields CDR1 LGHNA and CDR2 YNFKEQ. Here the CDR3 DNA reads TGTGCCAGCAGCCAAGCGTTGCCCGGCCTAGCTCTCGACGAGCAGTACTTC. Amino acid sequence: CASSQALPGLALDEQYF.

This clone was recorded once. This chain uses TRBV27 with TRBJ1-3; maybe TRBD1 (5 bases). V lost 4 bases to trimming and J lost 2 bases, with 9 bases between them. CDR3 size: 14 residues. Germline assignment: CDR1 MNHEY and CDR2 SMNVEV (reference sequence). In DNA, the CDR3 is TGTGCCAGCAGTTCTCAGGGAGCTGGAAACACCATATATTTT. It codes for CASSSQGAGNTIYF.

A few counts support this clone. The V gene is TRBV30, the J gene TRBJ1-1; D not resolved. The length of the CDR3 is 12 residues. Trimming removed 2 bases at V and 0 bases at J, with 4 bases between. Germline CDR1 and CDR2: GTSNPN and SVGIG (reference sequence). CDR3 amino acids: CAWSLMNTEAFF. The CDR3 DNA sequence: TGTGCCTGGAGTCTCATGAACACTGAAGCTTTCTTT.

In the case of this clone: Other DNA sequences in this specimen translate into the identical CDR3. This chain connects TRBV7-8 to TRBJ1-4, with D uncertain. CDR1 SGHVS and CDR2 FQNEAQ come from the germline V gene. V lost 1 base, J lost 10 bases, and 16 bases lay in between. The CDR3 length is 15 residues. CDR3 residues: CASSLERAGEVKLFF. DNA for the CDR3: TGTGCCAGCAGCTTAGAAAGGGCAGGCGAGGTAAAACTGTTTTTT.

This clone was detected only once. The J gene is TRBJ1-6, the V gene TRBV6-5; TRBD1 agrees at 7 bases. This CDR3 comprises 15 residues. Trimming removed 2 bases from V and 8 bases from J; junction bases left unmatched: 6. Per the germline V gene, CDR1 is MNHEY and CDR2 is SVGAGI. In DNA form, the CDR3 reads TGTGCCAGCAGTTACGTTGGGACAGTCGATTCACCCCTCCACTTT. This sequence encodes CASSYVGTVDSPLHF.